Below, one TCR beta chain is given with its context. What it recognizes is unknown. The data were obtained in a study of cytomegalovirus exposure and HLA in healthy donors. The study's findings and limits: The authors assumed roughly uniform sequencing depth across donors for presence/absence analyses.

This PCR relied on a set of 60 Vbeta primers and 13 Jbeta primers. Measured with immunoSEQ multiplex PCR; TCRdb has only the in-frame clones, and not every one. The data contain 90,000 to 100,000 clones, around four fifths of them seen just once; the ten biggest clones take up more than 1.5%. The V and J ends lost 11 bases and 4 bases respectively, with 23 bases between them. Germline V gives CDR1 MNHNS, CDR2 SASEGT. CDR3 length: 15 amino acids. Sequencing used PBMCs. The rearrangement uses TRBV6-1 and TRBJ1-2, with D perhaps matching TRBD1 (5 bases). The TCR was taken from a man in his forties or fifties in good health and CMV-seronegative. CDR3 protein: CAGTVGRGSPYGYTF. The CDR3 bases are TGTGCCGGCACCGTAGGGAGGGGCTCCCCCTATGGCTACACCTTC.